This record looks at one T cell receptor beta chain sequence and its context. Antigen: not known. The genomic DNA of each subset was split evenly across several immunoSEQ plates. Some clones are missing from TCRdb's copy, which holds only in-frame ones; the method was immunoSEQ multiplex PCR. Of about 1,800,000 clones listed, approximately 94% are singletons. Terminally differentiated effector memory CD45RA+ cells were left out of the naive CD8 fraction, which was CD45RO-negative and positively selected for CCR7. This sample is part of a study of shared clonotypes between healthy human individuals. V dropped 9 bases and J dropped 0 bases, with 14 bases sitting between them. CDR1 is MDHEN and CDR2 is SYDVKM in the germline V gene. The CDR3 totals 15 residues. Study results and limitations: Across a few donors, naive CD4 shared roughly 5%, naive CD8 under 4%, memory CD4 2.3%, memory CD8 about 0.4%.

The chain recombines TRBV28 with TRBJ2-2; D is possibly TRBD1 or TRBD2 (5 bases each). Sequenced sample: naive CD8+ T cells sorted from blood. This receptor was taken from a man aged 18-30 years in good health. CDR3 in amino acids: CASFTGTTNTGELFF. The CDR3 DNA is TGTGCCAGTTTTACCGGGACCACGAACACCGGGGAGCTGTTTTTT.